This T cell receptor (beta chain) stems from a study of a mutant IDH1 vaccine in newly diagnosed glioma. Across the study: Patients in the study were vaccinated eight times, receiving shots in weeks 1, 3, 5, 7, 11, 15, 19 and 23. Of treated patients, roughly 62% were men and about 38% women, averaging around 39 years. The therapy given earlier, which was standard therapy, consisted of radiotherapy, temozolomide, or both, and most of the patients received both.

The table came from immunoSEQ multiplex PCR; TCRdb's copy has only in-frame clones and leaves some out. The repertoire has tens of thousands of clones, around three quarters of them found once; the top ten carry 8% to 8.5%. The time point here: week 11, during vaccination. Doses comprised 300 ug of mutant IDH1 20-mer peptide each, plus topical imiquimod. New WHO grade 3 or 4 astrocytomas that were IDH1-mutant and ATRX-lost occurred in the donors. The CDR3 extends over 15 amino acids. Germline loops: CDR1 KGHSH, CDR2 LQKENI. V was shortened by 5 bases and J by 0 bases, with 8 bases between the two germline ends. On this clone itself: Its antigen remains unidentified.

The material was PBMCs, obtained from a glioma patient whose treatment included an IDH1 peptide vaccine. The gene calls are TRBV18 and TRBJ1-6; D uncertain. The TCR originated in a man aged 35 to 55 with glioma. The CDR3 nucleotides read TGTGCCAGCTCAAACGTTAGCTCCTATAATTCACCCCTCCACTTT. Its protein is CASSNVSSYNSPLHF.